This TCR beta chain was documented in a study of cytomegalovirus exposure and HLA in healthy donors. For the study at large: A prior study identified approximately 110 million unique TCR beta sequences from some 200 million T cells. Study-wide results and caveats: TCR beta chains numbering 164 were designated cytomegalovirus-associated.

As to this clone: Its antigen is undetermined.

This PCR relied on a set of 60 Vbeta primers and 13 Jbeta primers. The repertoire was sequenced with immunoSEQ multiplex PCR; TCRdb's copy has only in-frame clones and lacks some. This table holds roughly 100,000 clones. The TCR was taken from a man aged 50 to 60 in good health and CMV-seronegative. Sequencing was carried out using PBMCs.

For the CDR3, the DNA is TGTGCCAGCAGAGGACAGGGGCGAACCTACGAGCAGTACTTC. Residues: CASRGQGRTYEQYF. The rearrangement uses TRBV6-5 and TRBJ2-7, with 9 bases fitting TRBD1. V was clipped by 6 bases and J by 2 bases; unmatched bases: 5. CDR1 is MNHEY, CDR2 SVGAGI, per germline. The CDR3 sequence is 14 residues long.